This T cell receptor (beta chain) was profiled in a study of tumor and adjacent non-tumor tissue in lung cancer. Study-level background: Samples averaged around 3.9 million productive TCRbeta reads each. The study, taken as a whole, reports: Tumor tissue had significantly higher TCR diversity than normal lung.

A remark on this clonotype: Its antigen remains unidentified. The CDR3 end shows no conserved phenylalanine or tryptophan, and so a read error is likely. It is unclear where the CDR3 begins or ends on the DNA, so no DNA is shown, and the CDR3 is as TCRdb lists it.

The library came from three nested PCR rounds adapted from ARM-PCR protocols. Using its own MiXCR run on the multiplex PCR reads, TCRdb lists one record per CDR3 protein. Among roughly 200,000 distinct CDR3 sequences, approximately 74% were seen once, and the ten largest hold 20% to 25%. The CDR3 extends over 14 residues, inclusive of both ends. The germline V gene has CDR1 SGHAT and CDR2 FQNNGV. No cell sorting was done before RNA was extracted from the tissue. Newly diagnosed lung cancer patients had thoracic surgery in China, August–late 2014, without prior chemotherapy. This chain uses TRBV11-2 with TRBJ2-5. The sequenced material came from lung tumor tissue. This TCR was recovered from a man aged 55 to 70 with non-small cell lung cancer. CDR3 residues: CASSLIGYEETQHS.